This entry is about one T cell receptor (beta chain). Its antigen is currently unknown. Using its own MiXCR run on the 5' RACE reads, TCRdb lists one record per CDR3 protein. The sample has 200,000 to 300,000 distinct CDR3 sequences; 6.9% are singletons. The data originate from a study of T cells after yellow fever vaccination. About the research overall: Libraries from low-cell-number fractions were prepared with the SMART-Seq v4 Ultra Low Input RNA kit.

Study-wide findings and caveats: There was a small share of clonotypes that showed up in both the CD4 and CD8 compartments. Booster sampling recovered most clones from primary vaccination (around 97% CD4, roughly 88% CD8). Abundant clonotypes (contaminants from the bulk population) could be present in FACS-sorted repertoires.

The clonotype originates from a man between 25 and 39 years old who received the YFV17D yellow fever vaccine. Sequencing used CD4+ T cells sorted from PBMCs, obtained 15 days after the yellow fever booster vaccination.

The DNA for the CDR3 is TGCAGTGCTAGAGATCTTCTAAGCGGGACAGCTAATGAAAAACTGTTTTTT. This encodes CSARDLLSGTANEKLFF. The chain couples TRBV20-1 to TRBJ1-4; 7 positions match TRBD1. This CDR3 has 17 amino acids. The ends lost 0 bases at V and 3 bases at J; junction bases unmatched: 10. Germline CDR1 and CDR2: DFQATT and SNEGSKA (reference sequence).